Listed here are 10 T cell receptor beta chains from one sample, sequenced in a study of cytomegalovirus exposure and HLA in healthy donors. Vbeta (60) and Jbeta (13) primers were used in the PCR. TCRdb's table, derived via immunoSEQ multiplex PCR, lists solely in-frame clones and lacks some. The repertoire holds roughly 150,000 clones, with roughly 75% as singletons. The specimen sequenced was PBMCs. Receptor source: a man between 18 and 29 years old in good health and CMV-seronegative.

The CDR3 loop is CASRGLPGTQYF. CDR3 DNA: TGTGCCAGCCGCGGACTCCCGGGGACCCAGTACTTC. The chain combines TRBV2 with TRBJ2-5, with D possibly being TRBD2 (5 bases). The CDR3 consists of 12 residues. V was cut by 8 bases and J by 7 bases, with 14 bases left in between. The germline CDR1 and CDR2 sequences are SNHLY and FYNNEI.

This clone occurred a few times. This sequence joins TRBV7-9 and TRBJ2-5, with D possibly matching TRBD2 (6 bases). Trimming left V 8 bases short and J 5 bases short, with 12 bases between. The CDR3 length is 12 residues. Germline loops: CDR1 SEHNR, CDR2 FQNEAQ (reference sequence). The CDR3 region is CASWREGETQYF. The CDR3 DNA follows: TGTGCCAGCTGGCGGGAAGGGGAGACCCAGTACTTC.

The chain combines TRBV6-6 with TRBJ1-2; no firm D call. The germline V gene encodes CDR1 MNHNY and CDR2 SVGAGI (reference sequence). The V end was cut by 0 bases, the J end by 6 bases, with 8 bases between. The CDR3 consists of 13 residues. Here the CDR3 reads CASSYSERDGYTF. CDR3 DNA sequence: TGTGCCAGCAGTTACTCAGAGAGGGATGGCTACACCTTC.

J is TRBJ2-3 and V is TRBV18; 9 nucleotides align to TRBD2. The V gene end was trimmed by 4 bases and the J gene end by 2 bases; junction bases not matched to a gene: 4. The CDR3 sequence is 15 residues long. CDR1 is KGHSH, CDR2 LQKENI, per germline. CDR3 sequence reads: CASSQTSGYTDTQYF. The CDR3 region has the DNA TGTGCCAGCTCACAAACTAGCGGGTACACAGATACGCAGTATTTT.

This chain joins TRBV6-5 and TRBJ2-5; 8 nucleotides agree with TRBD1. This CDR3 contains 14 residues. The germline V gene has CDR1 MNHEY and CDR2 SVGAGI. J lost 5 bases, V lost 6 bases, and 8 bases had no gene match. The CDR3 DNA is TGTGCCAGCAGCTGGACAGGGAGTCTGGAGACCCAGTACTTC. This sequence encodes CASSWTGSLETQYF.

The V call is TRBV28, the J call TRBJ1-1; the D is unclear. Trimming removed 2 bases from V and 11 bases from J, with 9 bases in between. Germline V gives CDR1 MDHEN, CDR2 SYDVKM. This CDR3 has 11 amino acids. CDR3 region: CASSLQVLAFF. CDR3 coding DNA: TGTGCCAGCAGTTTACAGGTATTGGCTTTCTTT.

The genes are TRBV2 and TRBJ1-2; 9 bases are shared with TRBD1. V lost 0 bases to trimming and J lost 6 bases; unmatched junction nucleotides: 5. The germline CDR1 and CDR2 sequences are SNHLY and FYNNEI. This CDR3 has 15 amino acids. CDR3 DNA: TGTGCCAGCAGTGAAGCGCTAGGGGACAGGGATGGCTACACCTTC. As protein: CASSEALGDRDGYTF.

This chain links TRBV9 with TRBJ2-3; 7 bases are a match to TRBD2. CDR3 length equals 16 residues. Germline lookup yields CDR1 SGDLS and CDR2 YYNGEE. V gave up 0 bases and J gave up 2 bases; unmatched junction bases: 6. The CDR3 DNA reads TGTGCCAGCAGCGTAGCTCCTAGCGGTCCCACAGATACGCAGTATTTT. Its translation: CASSVAPSGPTDTQYF.

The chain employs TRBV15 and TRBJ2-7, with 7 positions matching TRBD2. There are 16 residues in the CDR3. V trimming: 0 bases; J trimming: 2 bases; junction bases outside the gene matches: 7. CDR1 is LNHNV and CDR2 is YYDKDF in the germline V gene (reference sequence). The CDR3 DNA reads TGTGCCACCAGCAGAGATATTCCTAGCGGACCCTACGAGCAGTACTTC. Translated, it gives CATSRDIPSGPYEQYF.

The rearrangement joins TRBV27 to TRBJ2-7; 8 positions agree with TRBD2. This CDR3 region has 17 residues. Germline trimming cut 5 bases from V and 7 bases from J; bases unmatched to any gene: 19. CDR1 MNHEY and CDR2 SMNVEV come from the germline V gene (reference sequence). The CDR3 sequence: CASSPGVAGPPRHEQYF. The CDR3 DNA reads TGTGCCAGCAGTCCGGGGGTAGCGGGACCCCCTCGGCATGAGCAGTACTTC.